The source of this T cell receptor beta chain is a study of monozygotic twins with inflammatory bowel disease. Added by template switching were UMIs that each held a 6-nucleotide sample barcode. TCRdb reprocessed the 5' RACE reads and stores each CDR3 protein as one record, lacking DNA. The table for this sample gives 200,000 to 250,000 distinct CDR3 sequences. The CDR3 is made up of 16 amino acids. The germline V gene encodes CDR1 LNHDA and CDR2 SQIVND (reference sequence). Material: blood. The receptor's source is a human donor with ulcerative colitis or Crohn's disease, or a healthy co-twin of an affected twin (not recorded which). The V call is TRBV19, the J call TRBJ2-1; TCRdb's D gene call, TRBD2, goes unchecked for lack of DNA. CDR3 amino acids: CASSGVAGGFYNEQFF.